This entry lists 19 T cell receptor beta chains sequenced from one sample in a study of vaccination and CD4 T cells after COVID-19. The Oncomine TCR Beta short-read assay generated sequence data from the DNA of cultured CD4+ T cells. One entry per CDR3 protein, called by TCRdb with MiXCR from the PCR reads. Of roughly 2,000 distinct CDR3 sequences in the sample, around 18% are singletons; the top ten hold about 19%. Treatment: approximately nine-day PBMC culture with coronavirus spike peptide pools or control peptides (ViraFEST assay). These CD4+ T cells came from an unexposed donor, sampled before the COVID-19 pandemic (2011-2018). Their antigens are not known. Sequencing used CD4+ T cells from blood, cultured in vitro. All receptors derive from a human donor in good health.

By its share, this clonotype is large (0.1 to 1%). The chain couples TRBV7-9 to TRBJ1-2; weak D call: TRBD1 (5 bases). With 5 bases removed from V and 6 bases from J, the gap between germline ends came to 13 bases. The CDR3 contains 13 residues. Germline CDR1 SEHNR, CDR2 FQNEAQ (reference sequence). The CDR3 region has the DNA TGTGCCAGCAGCCCCATCCGGGGCCATGGCTACACCTTC. Encoded protein: CASSPIRGHGYTF.

The J gene is TRBJ2-3, the V gene TRBV9; the D is unclear. This CDR3 comprises 14 residues. Trimming cost V 3 bases and J 6 bases, with 14 bases left between them. Germline V gives CDR1 SGDLS, CDR2 YYNGEE. The CDR3 reads CASSAPTGQDTQYF. In DNA, the CDR3 is TGTGCCAGCAGCGCACCGACTGGTCAGGATACGCAGTATTTT. The full variable domain, its missing parts supplied by reference TRBV9 and TRBJ2-3, is DSGVTQTPKHLITATGQRVTLRCSPRSGDLSVYWYQQSLDQGLQFLIQYYNGEERAKGNILERFSAQQFPDLHSELNLSSLELGDSALYFCASSAPTGQDTQYFGPGTRLTVL.

The V and J genes are TRBV11-2 and TRBJ2-3, with D possibly being TRBD2 (5 bases). Germline V gene lookup returns CDR1 SGHAT and CDR2 FQNNGV. Trimming took off 5 bases at V and 2 bases at J, with 17 bases between the two ends. This CDR3 contains 16 residues. The CDR3 sequence is CASSPSGGRYTDTQYF. CDR3 coding DNA: TGTGCCAGCAGCCCATCGGGTGGGAGATACACAGATACGCAGTATTTT.

The rearrangement links TRBV18 to TRBJ2-1; 7 bases line up with TRBD2. V gave up 5 bases and J gave up 1 base; unmatched junction bases: 11. The CDR3 consists of 17 residues. Germline loops: CDR1 KGHSH, CDR2 LQKENI. Written as DNA, the CDR3 is TGTGCCAGCTCATTTCTGGCGGGAGTACGGTCCTACAATGAGCAGTTCTTC. Encoded protein: CASSFLAGVRSYNEQFF.

The rearrangement links TRBV29-1 to TRBJ1-2, with 7 positions matching TRBD1. The V and J ends lost 8 bases and 1 base, in that order; junction bases with no gene match: 10. CDR1 and CDR2 (germline): SQVTM, ANQGSEA. The CDR3 is made up of 14 amino acids. CDR3 in amino acids: CSCLLTGNNYGYTF. CDR3 DNA sequence: TGCAGCTGCCTATTGACAGGGAATAACTATGGCTACACCTTC.

V and J are TRBV29-1 and TRBJ1-1; 7 nucleotides line up with TRBD1. CDR3 length: 13 amino acids. V gave up 6 bases and J gave up 8 bases; unmatched junction bases: 12. The germline V gene has CDR1 SQVTM and CDR2 ANQGSEA. The CDR3 sequence: CSVDRSSGWEAFF. CDR3 nucleotides: TGCAGCGTGGACAGGTCCTCTGGGTGGGAAGCTTTCTTT.

The chain links TRBV28 to TRBJ2-7, with D perhaps matching TRBD1 (6 bases). Germline CDR1 MDHEN, CDR2 SYDVKM. The CDR3 contains 13 residues. Trimming took 2 bases from V and 4 from J, leaving 9 bases between them. The CDR3: CASSLLQGYEQYF. CDR3 sequence (DNA): TGTGCCAGCAGTTTACTACAGGGATACGAGCAGTACTTC.

V and J are TRBV5-6 and TRBJ1-6; 9 positions agree with TRBD1. V trimming: 6 bases; J trimming: 10 bases; junction bases outside the gene matches: 11. The length of the CDR3 is 15 residues. Germline assignment: CDR1 SGHDT and CDR2 YYEEEE. The DNA for the CDR3 is TGTGCCAGCAACGCCCTGGGACAGGGAGAATCACCCCTCCACTTT. Residues: CASNALGQGESPLHF.

The gene calls are TRBV19 and TRBJ2-3, with D perhaps TRBD2 (6 bases). Between the trimmed V and J ends, which lost 3 bases and 1 base, there was a span of 8 bases. Germline V CDR1 and CDR2: LNHDA, SQIVND (reference sequence). The CDR3 contains 14 residues. The CDR3 DNA follows: TGTGCCAGTAGTATGGGCGGGGGCACAGATACGCAGTATTTT. It encodes CASSMGGGTDTQYF.

Relative to its sample, this clonotype is medium-sized. V gene TRBV20-1 combines with J gene TRBJ2-1; 7 bases line up with TRBD2. Unmatched junction bases numbered 7, after V lost 7 bases and J lost 1 base. This CDR3 is built from 14 residues. The germline V gene encodes CDR1 DFQATT and CDR2 SNEGSKA (reference sequence). The CDR3 sequence is CSDMGGKSYNEQFF. The CDR3 DNA reads as TGCAGTGACATGGGAGGGAAGTCCTACAATGAGCAGTTCTTC.

With respect to this clonotype: This may arise from a read error, as a much more abundant clone is one base away. V and J are TRBV27 and TRBJ1-5; 10 bases are shared with TRBD1. Germline lookup yields CDR1 MNHEY and CDR2 SMNVEV (reference sequence). The CDR3 runs to 17 residues. For the CDR3, the DNA is TGTGCCAGCAGTTTAGTATGGGACAGGGGAAAAAATCAGTCCCAGCATTTT. This translates into CASSLVWDRGKNQSQHF.

In its sample, this clonotype is medium-sized (0.01 to 0.1%). The chain links TRBV20-1 to TRBJ1-2, with D possibly TRBD1 on 6 matching bases. The CDR3 totals 13 residues. Germline V CDR1 and CDR2: DFQATT, SNEGSKA (reference sequence). The V end was cut by 5 bases, the J end by 2 bases, with 12 bases between. The CDR3 is CSALRQENYGYTF. The CDR3 nucleotides are TGCAGTGCTTTACGACAGGAGAACTATGGCTACACCTTC.

Only a few counts were recorded for this clonotype. This rearrangement joins TRBV7-9 to TRBJ2-5; D possibly uses TRBD1 or TRBD2 (5 bases each). This CDR3 comprises 13 residues. Per the germline V gene, CDR1 is SEHNR and CDR2 is FQNEAQ (reference sequence). V was trimmed by 3 bases and J by 4 bases, leaving 9 bases between them. CDR3: CASSFGAGETQYF. CDR3 nucleotides: TGTGCCAGCAGCTTCGGGGCCGGAGAGACCCAGTACTTC.

This chain links TRBV29-1 with TRBJ2-7, with TRBD2 matching 9 bases. Germline trimming cut 7 bases from V and 0 bases from J; bases unmatched to any gene: 7. The length of the CDR3 is 14 residues. The germline CDR1 and CDR2 sequences are SQVTM and ANQGSEA. The CDR3 nucleotides are TGCAGCGGCCGAAGCGGGAGGCTCTCCTACGAGCAGTACTTC. Residues: CSGRSGRLSYEQYF.

The rearrangement uses TRBV2 and TRBJ2-7; D is unclear. There are 13 residues in the CDR3. The germline V and J ends were trimmed by 2 bases and 3 bases, with 8 bases remaining between them. Germline V gene data show CDR1 as SNHLY and CDR2 as FYNNEI. CDR3 bases: TGTGCCAGCAGTGAACGACTGGTCTACGAGCAGTACTTC. This codes for CASSERLVYEQYF.

This clonotype was observed a handful of times. The genes are TRBV6-1 and TRBJ2-7; the D call may be TRBD1 or TRBD2 (6 bases each). V was trimmed by 2 bases and J by 1 base, leaving 18 bases between them. From germline, CDR1 is MNHNS and CDR2 SASEGT. The CDR3 is 17 residues long. In nucleotides, the CDR3 is TGTGCCAGCAGTGAAAATCGGGGGCGGACCATATCCTACGAGCAGTACTTC. This gives the protein CASSENRGRTISYEQYF.

The chain recombines TRBV2 with TRBJ2-1; 11 nucleotides match TRBD2. J was trimmed by 8 bases and V by 9 bases; bases with no gene match: 9. Germline V gene lookup returns CDR1 SNHLY and CDR2 FYNNEI. The CDR3 is 14 amino acids. CDR3 nucleotide sequence: TGTGCCAGTTTAGCGGGAGGGTCACCGGATGAGCAGTTCTTC. It specifies CASLAGGSPDEQFF.

This clonotype was counted a few times. V and J are TRBV5-5 and TRBJ1-5; D remains ambiguous. The CDR3 loop spans 17 amino acids. V was trimmed by 0 bases and J by 0 bases, leaving 13 bases between them. CDR1 is SGHKS and CDR2 is YYEKEE in the germline V gene (reference sequence). This chain's CDR3 is CASSLGPTWVSNQPQHF. Here the CDR3 DNA reads TGTGCCAGCAGCTTGGGGCCTACATGGGTTAGCAATCAGCCCCAGCATTTT.

This clonotype was counted only a few times. The chain is built from TRBV2 and TRBJ1-1, with D tentatively TRBD1 (5 bases). The CDR3 is made up of 15 amino acids. Germline V gives CDR1 SNHLY, CDR2 FYNNEI. V dropped 7 bases and J dropped 1 base, with 16 bases sitting between them. The CDR3 is CASINDQGWNTEAFF. For the CDR3, the DNA is TGTGCCAGCATTAACGACCAGGGATGGAACACTGAAGCTTTCTTT.